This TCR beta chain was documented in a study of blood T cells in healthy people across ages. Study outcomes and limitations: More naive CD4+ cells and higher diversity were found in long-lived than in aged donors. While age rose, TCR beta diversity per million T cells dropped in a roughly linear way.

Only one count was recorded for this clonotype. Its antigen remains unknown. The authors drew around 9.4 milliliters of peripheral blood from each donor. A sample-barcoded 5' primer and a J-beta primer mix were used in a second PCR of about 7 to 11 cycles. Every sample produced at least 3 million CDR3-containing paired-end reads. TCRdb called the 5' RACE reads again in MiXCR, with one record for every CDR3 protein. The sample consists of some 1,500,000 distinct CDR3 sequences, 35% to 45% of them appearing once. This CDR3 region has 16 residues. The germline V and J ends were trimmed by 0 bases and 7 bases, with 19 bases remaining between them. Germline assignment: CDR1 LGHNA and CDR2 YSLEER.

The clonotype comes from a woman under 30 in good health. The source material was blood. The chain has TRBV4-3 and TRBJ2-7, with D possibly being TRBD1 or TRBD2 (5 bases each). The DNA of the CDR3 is TGCGCCAGCAGCCAAGATGGGGGTAGGGAAGGAAATGAGCAGTACTTC. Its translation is CASSQDGGREGNEQYF.